This TCR beta chain was sequenced during a study of blood T cell repertoires in COVID-19. Study overall: Sample material is recorded as cDNA or gDNA derived from T cells, B-cell-depleted T cells, or PBMCs.

This clone was found a few times. Authors' methods: Counts of nucleated cells, estimated from reference gene primer amplification, were obtained. The repertoire was sequenced with immunoSEQ multiplex PCR; TCRdb's copy has only in-frame clones and lacks some. V, J and clone size derive from that table, while D and trimming were established from the DNA sequence. The sample shows 250,000 to 400,000 clones, roughly 85% of them seen only once. Participants classified as exposed had met a COVID-19 case within 2 weeks before study entry. The TCR sequence derives from a woman aged 30 to 39 who had been exposed to COVID-19. The sequenced sample consisted of PBMCs or T cells enriched from blood (not recorded which).

DNA of the CDR3: TGCGCCAGCAGCCACCGTTATACAGGGAAGGGCGAGACCCAGTACTTC. It yields the protein CASSHRYTGKGETQYF. The chain joins TRBV4-1 to TRBJ2-5; tentatively, D is TRBD1 (6 bases). The CDR3 length is 16 residues. V was shortened by 3 bases and J by 5 bases, with 19 bases between the two germline ends. Germline V gene sequence: CDR1 MGHRA, CDR2 YSYEKL.